This T cell receptor beta chain was captured by sequencing in a study of T cells expressing NK-cell markers. Looking at the study overall: In the group of eight sequenced donors, seven were HCMV-seropositive and one was seronegative.

UMI-tagged 5'RACE template switching yielded the TCR beta cDNA. TCRdb re-called the 5' RACE reads, yielding one record per CDR3 amino acid sequence without DNA. The table for this sample gives about 260,000 distinct CDR3 sequences. From germline, CDR1 is MDHEN and CDR2 SYDVKM. This CDR3 has 14 amino acids. The sequence was collected from a woman between 18 and 75 years old in good health. Sequenced: blood T cells: a sorted CD56 or NKG2C T cell subset, CD4+ or CD8+ T cells, or bulk PBMC T cells (not recorded which). The rearrangement uses TRBV28 and TRBJ2-5; as DNA is missing, the TRBD1 call by TCRdb cannot be tested. The CDR3 is CASSRGGGRETQYF.